The rows below give T cell receptor beta chains drawn from one sample of a study of T cells after yellow fever vaccination. TCRdb fed the 5' RACE reads into MiXCR, producing one record per CDR3 protein. Here the sample spans approximately 300,000 distinct CDR3 sequences, 8.7% being singletons. Sample: PBMCs, taken on the day of the first yellow fever vaccination. All receptors come from a man between 18 and 29 years old who received the YFV17D yellow fever vaccine. Both conserved end residues are trimmed from each CDR3. D genes are given only for firm matches.

cdr3_length: 13
j_call: TRBJ2-1
d_call: TRBD1
v_call: TRBV6-1
cdr3_aa: ASSPPGQGTNEQF

cdr3_length: 13
j_call: TRBJ1-2
d_call: NA
v_call: TRBV21-1
cdr3_aa: ASSKGPGINYGST

cdr3_length: 14
j_call: TRBJ2-2
d_call: NA
v_call: TRBV6-2/TRBV6-3
cdr3_aa: ASSPPGYRVTGELF

cdr3_length: 12
j_call: TRBJ1-5
d_call: NA
v_call: TRBV7-8
cdr3_aa: ASSPFPIAQPQH

cdr3_length: 13
j_call: TRBJ2-3
d_call: TRBD2
v_call: TRBV7-2
cdr3_aa: ASSPRDSGGRTQY

cdr3_length: 11
j_call: TRBJ1-1
d_call: NA
v_call: TRBV9
cdr3_aa: ASSDLGKTEAF

cdr3_length: 10
j_call: TRBJ2-5
d_call: NA
v_call: TRBV10-2
cdr3_aa: ASMSGQETQY

cdr3_length: 11
j_call: TRBJ2-7
d_call: NA
v_call: TRBV7-8
cdr3_aa: ASSVGQSYEQY

cdr3_length: 16
j_call: TRBJ2-5
d_call: NA
v_call: TRBV6-2/TRBV6-3
cdr3_aa: ASSVPGERSLDQETQY

cdr3_length: 11
j_call: TRBJ1-2
d_call: NA
v_call: TRBV18
cdr3_aa: ASSEGEDYGYT

cdr3_length: 14
j_call: TRBJ2-3
d_call: NA
v_call: TRBV5-6
cdr3_aa: ASSNERRVNGDTQY

cdr3_length: 16
j_call: TRBJ2-4
d_call: TRBD2
v_call: TRBV20-1
cdr3_aa: SARIPGLGLGGKNIQY

cdr3_length: 13
j_call: TRBJ1-1
d_call: TRBD1
v_call: TRBV10-3
cdr3_aa: AISDSRTGVTEAF

cdr3_length: 15
j_call: TRBJ1-2
d_call: NA
v_call: TRBV7-9
cdr3_aa: ASSLDVWGRVLKGYT

cdr3_length: 12
j_call: TRBJ2-3
d_call: NA
v_call: TRBV6-1
cdr3_aa: ASRPLYLGDTQY

cdr3_length: 12
j_call: TRBJ1-1
d_call: NA
v_call: TRBV28
cdr3_aa: ASSKGRVNTEAF

cdr3_length: 13
j_call: TRBJ2-5
d_call: NA
v_call: TRBV24-1
cdr3_aa: ATSNPQGPGETQY

cdr3_length: 11
j_call: TRBJ2-1
d_call: NA
v_call: TRBV29-1
cdr3_aa: SVPSGLRGEQF

cdr3_length: 14
j_call: TRBJ2-1
d_call: TRBD2
v_call: TRBV12-3/TRBV12-4
cdr3_aa: ASSPGGAGSYNEQF

cdr3_length: 13
j_call: TRBJ2-3
d_call: NA
v_call: TRBV7-9
cdr3_aa: ASSWLATSTDTQY

cdr3_length: 11
j_call: TRBJ1-5
d_call: TRBD1
v_call: TRBV20-1
cdr3_aa: SARTGGDQPQH

cdr3_length: 14
j_call: TRBJ1-1
d_call: TRBD1
v_call: TRBV29-1
cdr3_aa: SVDGQGIMGNTEAF

cdr3_length: 10
j_call: TRBJ2-5
d_call: NA
v_call: TRBV20-1
cdr3_aa: SASGRIETQY

cdr3_length: 14
j_call: TRBJ2-1
d_call: NA
v_call: TRBV5-1
cdr3_aa: ASSLGSTSSYNEQF

cdr3_length: 14
j_call: TRBJ2-2
d_call: TRBD2
v_call: TRBV5-1
cdr3_aa: ASSPGLAGWTGELF

cdr3_length: 15
j_call: TRBJ2-3
d_call: TRBD2
v_call: TRBV4-3
cdr3_aa: ASSQELAGGPTDTQY

cdr3_length: 12
j_call: TRBJ1-4
d_call: TRBD1
v_call: TRBV12-3/TRBV12-4
cdr3_aa: ASWDRGKNEKLF

cdr3_length: 13
j_call: TRBJ1-1
d_call: NA
v_call: TRBV4-3
cdr3_aa: ASSPDLRIGTEAF

cdr3_length: 13
j_call: TRBJ2-3
d_call: NA
v_call: TRBV21-1
cdr3_aa: ASRPPGQDIDTQY